This T cell receptor beta chain was sequenced for a study of blood T cell repertoires in COVID-19 (dated by TCRdb to the early 2020s). Concerning the study at large: Samples covering the acute and convalescent phases of COVID-19 were provided by collaborators in the United States, Italy and Spain. The prospective study material was composed of cDNA or gDNA derived from T cells, B-cell-depleted T cells, or PBMCs. The dataset comprised deeply sampled blood TCRbeta repertoires from subjects exposed to, actively infected with, or recovered from COVID-19. The repertoires were released in a freely available public database intended as a resource for research on the immune response to SARS-CoV-2. The samples were drawn from two sources: the first 160 participants of the ongoing ImmuneRACE study, and 950 to 1,500 subjects contributed by 6 global collaborators. Nearly every sample came with metadata listing a de-identified subject ID, COVID-19 status, age in years and sex. Where HLA class I and class II types were available, the types were taken from metadata supplied by the sample provider, not from assay-based typing. General findings and caveats noted by the study authors: The amount of clinical and demographic metadata varied by source and participant and was provided uncurated.

As to this clone: What antigen it recognizes has not been identified. Base qualities are not at hand, and no much larger clone is one base apart.

TCRbeta CDR3 regions were amplified from genomic DNA using the immunoSEQ Assay, a bias-controlled multiplex PCR. Concerning the study's data processing: Within the assay, amplification of reference gene primers was used to estimate how many nucleated cells each sample contained. To quantify the absolute abundance of each unique TCRbeta CDR3 rearrangement, sequence reads were collapsed and filtered. For each sample, productive Simpson clonality was calculated by taking the square root of Simpson's diversity index across productive rearrangements. Entries here come from immuneACCESS through TCRdb and include only in-frame sequences with V and J called. Some clones fail to appear in such tables; in the studies checked, an unresolved V gene covers under half of the shortfall, and the cause of the remainder is unknown. The V and J calls and clone size were taken over from that table, and D and trimming were inferred from the DNA. The sample records 120,000 to 150,000 clones, roughly 89% of which are singletons. Together, the top ten hold over 0.85% of the sample.

Each collaborating institution followed its own protocols to collect whole blood in K2EDTA tubes. For TCRbeta analysis, collaborator samples were shipped as frozen whole blood, as isolated PBMCs, or as DNA extracted from either sample type. The CDR3, cysteine through phenylalanine, is 16 amino acids long. Solely the CDR3 DNA is kept, with 48 bases framed from the first base. For CDR1 and CDR2, the germline V gene lists SGHRS and YFSETQ. V trim: 0 bases; J trim: 2 bases; unmatched bases: 2. The sample consisted of peripheral blood. This receptor was obtained from a woman between 45 and 60 years old with acute or convalescent COVID-19. The chain was built from TRBV5-1 and TRBJ1-5, and 10 junction bases match TRBD1. The CDR3 sequence is CASSLVGTGGNQPQHF. The base sequence is TGCGCCAGCAGCTTGGTAGGGACAGGGGGCAATCAGCCCCAGCATTTT.